Sequencing of this T cell receptor beta chain was carried out in a study of graft-versus-host responses after intestinal transplantation (dated by TCRdb to the early 2020s). Some background on the complete study: Recipients received multivisceral, liver-intestinal, or isolated intestinal transplants. Donor T cell macrochimerism was defined as a peak of at least 4% donor T cells among recipient peripheral blood mononuclear cells. Every recipient was given anti-thymocyte globulin induction, followed by 2 to 3 years of maintenance tacrolimus and steroids. A cohort of about two dozen intestinal transplant recipients, including one retransplant, was enrolled, and 3 patients lacking pretransplant specimens were excluded. To identify alloreactive clones, pre-transplant mixed lymphocyte reaction products were sequenced and then compared with unstimulated pre-transplant donor and recipient T cells. Samples from three later patients were sequenced in-house on an Illumina MiSeq with MiXCR processing rather than by the commercial service. After intestinal transplantation, graft-versus-host and host-versus-graft alloreactive T cell clones were followed in the graft, circulation and bone marrow using bulk TCR-beta CDR3 sequencing. What the authors observed across the whole study: Early after transplant, declines in HvG clones were associated with peak levels of circulating GvH clones. The conclusions were limited by the relatively low number and heterogeneity of the intestinal transplant patients. GvH clones were detected in recipient bone marrow, and some of these GvH clones were observed earlier in ileal mucosa or blood, consistent with an intestinal mucosal origin. In patients with donor T cell macrochimerism, the allografts had high GvH to HvG T cell clonal ratios.

The library was generated by the immunoSEQ multiplex PCR assay. For most patients, genomic DNA was isolated using the Qiagen DNeasy Blood and Tissue Kit and was shipped frozen to Adaptive Biotechnologies for TCR sequencing. High-throughput TCR-beta CDR3 sequencing of genomic DNA from most patients was performed by Adaptive Biotechnologies. The paper's processing steps were these. Adaptive's ImmunoSEQ software supplied the TCR sequencing data for around 17 patients, while MiXCR and VDJtools were used to process a few other patients. To correct CD4 versus CD8 sorting errors, any sequence found in both subsets at a frequency ratio below 5:1 was removed. CDR3 nucleotide sequences shared between donor and recipient were removed because their origin could not be assigned. Alloreactive clones required at least 2-fold expansion over unstimulated cells and minimum CFSE-low frequency of 0.002% (template counts) or 0.001% (read counts). Clones were considered mappable if detected in sequenced pre-transplant spleen, lymph node, or MLR CFSE-low populations of the donor or recipient. The cumulative frequency of alloreactive clones was calculated as a percentage of all sequences, weighted by copy number. TCRdb stores this immuneACCESS table with in-frame sequences only. Part of the clones is absent; in the studies checked, under half of the shortfall reflects unresolved V genes, and no reason is known for the rest. From that table come the V and J calls and clone size; the DNA was used to work out D and trimming. This sample holds roughly 130,000 clones; 85% to 95% were observed only once. 0.19% of the sample goes to the ten largest clones.

This clone occurred once. Its recognized antigen is unknown. No base quality information exists; no much larger clone differs at one position. What this sample's time point label stands for: cells obtained before transplantation from donor or recipient. CD3+CD4+ and CD3+CD8+ populations were FACS-sorted from unstimulated pre-transplant donor and recipient cells taken from spleen or lymph nodes. The sequencing here drew on unstimulated CD4+ T cells sorted from spleen or lymph node cells, taken before intestinal transplant. This clonotype was obtained from a human donor who received an intestinal transplant.

The DNA is as follows: TGTGCCAGCAGCCAGGGACAGGGTTCCTACGAGCAGTACTTC. Its protein reads: CASSQGQGSYEQYF. This chain joins TRBV7-9 to TRBJ2-7; the central 9 bases match TRBD1. From the germline V gene (reference sequence), CDR1 is SEHNR and CDR2 is FQNEAQ. V is trimmed back by 5 bases and J by 1 base, and the junction contains 3 bases that no gene match accounts for. The CDR3 runs 14 residues from the cysteine to the phenylalanine. Just CDR3 DNA is preserved here, 42 bases in frame from base 1.